The TCR beta chain described here comes from a study of T cell responses to AZD1222 COVID-19 vaccine. Produced via immunoSEQ multiplex PCR; TCRdb's table is partial and in-frame only. The sample includes some 150,000 clones, 88% of them seen just once. In regard to this clone: Its antigen is still unknown.

V shed 5 bases, J shed 5 bases, and the junction held 8 bases outside the gene matches. Germline-derived CDR1 and CDR2 are SGHRS and YFSETQ. CDR3 length: 15 residues. Study results and caveats: Clonal diversity may have been underestimated, and the donors were mostly white British, with more females than males. AZD1222 recipients seropositive at baseline numbered only 5 to 7.

The chain uses TRBV5-1 and TRBJ2-1, with 9 positions matching TRBD2. Sequencing used peripheral blood, obtained 28 days after the second dose of the MenACWY control vaccine. The source is an adult who received the MenACWY meningococcal vaccine as a control. CDR3 sequence: CASSLLAGLNNEQFF. CDR3 bases: TGCGCCAGCAGTTTGCTAGCGGGACTAAACAATGAGCAGTTCTTC.